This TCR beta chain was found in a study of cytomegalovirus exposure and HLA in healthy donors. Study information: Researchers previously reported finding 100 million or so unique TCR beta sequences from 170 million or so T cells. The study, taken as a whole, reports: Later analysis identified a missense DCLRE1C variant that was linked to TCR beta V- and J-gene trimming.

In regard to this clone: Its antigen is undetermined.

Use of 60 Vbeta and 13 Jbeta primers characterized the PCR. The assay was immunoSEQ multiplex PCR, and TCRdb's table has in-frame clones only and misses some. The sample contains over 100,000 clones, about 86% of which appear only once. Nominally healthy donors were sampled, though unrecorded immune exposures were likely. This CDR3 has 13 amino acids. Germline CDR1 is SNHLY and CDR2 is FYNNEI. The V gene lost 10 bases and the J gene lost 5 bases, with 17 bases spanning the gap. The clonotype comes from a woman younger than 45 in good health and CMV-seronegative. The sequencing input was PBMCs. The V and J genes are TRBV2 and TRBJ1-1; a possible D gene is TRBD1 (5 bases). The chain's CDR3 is CATLRGELTEAFF. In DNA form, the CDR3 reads TGTGCCACCCTCCGGGGGGAGTTAACTGAAGCTTTCTTT.